What follows are 28 T cell receptor beta chains derived from one specimen sequenced in a study of molecular identifiers for immune sequencing clone quantification. One entry per CDR3 protein results from TCRdb running MiXCR on the PCR reads. Of over 65,000 distinct CDR3 sequences in the sample, roughly 25% were seen once. The sample comprised naive CD8+ T cells from blood, with Jurkat cell RNA spiked in. Subset indicated: FACS-sorted CD8+CD4-CCR7+CD45RA+ naive T cells. The receptors were gathered from a human donor in good health. Some libraries in this study had Jurkat cell RNA spiked in.

This clonotype occurred many times. J is TRBJ2-3 and V is TRBV29-1; 8 positions match TRBD1. CDR3 size: 14 residues. Germline V CDR1 and CDR2: SQVTM, ANQGSEA. With 7 bases clipped from V and 4 bases from J, the junction kept 10 bases outside the gene matches. This CDR3 reads CSALRATGADTQYF. The CDR3 DNA reads as TGCAGCGCCTTGAGAGCGACAGGGGCAGATACGCAGTATTTT.

In this sample, this clonotype turned up many times. The V and J genes are TRBV7-6 and TRBJ2-4; 10 positions agree with TRBD1. Germline CDR1 reads SGHVS; CDR2 reads FNYEAQ. CDR3 size: 19 residues. With V trimmed by 0 bases and J by 0 bases, 8 bases remained unmatched. The chain's CDR3 is CASSLAMTGGTSAKNIQYF. In DNA, the CDR3 is TGTGCCAGCAGCTTAGCGATGACAGGGGGCACTTCAGCCAAAAACATTCAGTACTTC.

This clonotype showed up many times. CDR3 sequence reads: CASRPTGGETQYF. As DNA, the CDR3 is TGTGCCAGCAGGCCTACAGGGGGAGAGACCCAGTACTTC. This sequence joins TRBV6-2 or TRBV6-3 and TRBJ2-5; the match to TRBD1 covers 8 bases. The CDR3 covers 13 residues. CDR1 and CDR2 (germline): MNHEY, SVGEGT. V dropped 6 bases and J dropped 4; count of bases not matched to a gene: 4.

This clonotype was seen more than once but under ten times. V usage is TRBV12-3 or TRBV12-4 and J usage is TRBJ1-6, with unresolved D. The CDR3 has 15 amino acids. V shed 3 bases and J shed 0 bases, with 6 bases lying between them. In DNA, the CDR3 is TGTGCCAGCAGTTTTCAGAGCTCCTATAATTCACCCCTCCACTTT. Protein product: CASSFQSSYNSPLHF.

This clonotype was found many times. The chain employs TRBV2 and TRBJ2-3, with 10 bases that match TRBD2. The CDR3 contains 15 residues. Per germline, CDR1 SNHLY and CDR2 FYNNEI. Trimming cost V 6 bases and J 1 base; bases outside gene matches: 4. Here the CDR3 reads CASSRGTSGTDTQYF. Written as DNA, the CDR3 is TGTGCCAGCAGCCGCGGGACTAGCGGCACAGATACGCAGTATTTT.

The gene calls are TRBV4-3 and TRBJ2-3; 7 bases align to TRBD2. J gave up 1 base and V 0 bases, and 4 bases lay outside the gene matches. CDR3 length: 16 amino acids. Germline V gives CDR1 LGHNA, CDR2 YSLEER. CDR3 residues: CASSQDRSGGTDTQYF. The CDR3 DNA reads as TGCGCCAGCAGCCAAGACCGGAGCGGGGGCACAGATACGCAGTATTTT.

Points on this clonotype: At one end the junction does not follow the germline gene, possibly because of a read error. This sequence joins TRBV27 and TRBJ2-7; D not resolved. CDR1 and CDR2 (germline): MNHEY, SMNVEV (reference sequence). The CDR3 totals 14 residues. The CDR3 DNA is TGTGCCAGCAGCCCTATCGACCGGTCCTACGGGCAGTACTTC. It yields the protein CASSPIDRSYGQYF.

Remarks on this clonotype: It may be a read error: a sequence one base away is much more abundant. This chain joins TRBV30 and TRBJ2-7; possibly TRBD1 for D (5 bases). The germline V gene encodes CDR1 GTSNPN and CDR2 SVGIG (reference sequence). V shed 1 base and J shed 4 bases, with 14 bases lying between them. The CDR3 loop spans 14 amino acids. The CDR3 spells CAWSATDTWYEQYF. CDR3 bases: TGTGCCTGGAGTGCGACGGACACGTGGTACGAGCAGTACTTC.

Regarding this clonotype: A clone one base away is much larger, so this may be a read error. J is TRBJ2-7 and V is TRBV25-1, with 7 bases fitting TRBD1. The J call is doubtful: the DNA matches TRBJ2-1 better. This CDR3 spans 11 amino acids. Looked up from germline, CDR1 is MGHDK and CDR2 is SYGVNS. CDR3 region: CASQGVYEQFF. DNA of the CDR3: TGTGCCAGCCAGGGGGTCTACGAGCAGTTCTTC.

CDR3 sequence reads: CASSYPDPYTF. The CDR3 coding sequence is TGTGCCAGCAGTTATCCGGACCCTTACACCTTC. V usage is TRBV6-2 or TRBV6-3 and J usage is TRBJ1-2; D is ambiguous. The germline V gene has CDR1 MNHEY and CDR2 SVGEGT. CDR3 length: 11 residues. V was clipped by 3 bases and J by 11 bases, with 10 bases between them.

This clonotype was counted at least ten times. CDR3 nucleotide sequence: TGCGCCAGCAGCATCGACAGGGTCTACGAAAAACTGTTTTTT. Protein sequence: CASSIDRVYEKLFF. The chain joins TRBV4-1 to TRBJ1-4, with 7 bases matching TRBD1. Germline V gene data show CDR1 as MGHRA and CDR2 as YSYEKL. The CDR3 loop spans 14 amino acids. V dropped 5 bases and J dropped 8; count of bases not matched to a gene: 8.

This clonotype has a handful of counts. This rearrangement joins TRBV19 to TRBJ2-5, with a possible D match to TRBD2 (5 bases). V was clipped by 3 bases and J by 2 bases, with 10 bases between them. The CDR3 contains 14 residues. In germline, CDR1 is LNHDA, CDR2 SQIVND (reference sequence). CDR3 sequence: CASSMVLDQETQYF. The CDR3 nucleotides read TGTGCCAGTAGTATGGTACTAGATCAAGAGACCCAGTACTTC. Together with reference TRBV19 and TRBJ2-5, the CDR3 gives the full variable domain: DGGITQSPKYLFRKEGQNVTLSCEQNLNHDAMYWYRQDPGQGLRLIYYSQIVNDFQKGDIAEGYSVSREKKESFPLTVTSAQKNPTAFYLCASSMVLDQETQYFGPGTRLLVL.

Ten or more counts support this clonotype. This chain joins TRBV3-1 and TRBJ1-1, with 7 bases fitting TRBD1. Per the germline V gene, CDR1 is LGHDT and CDR2 is YNNKEL (reference sequence). Germline trimming cut 4 bases from V and 0 bases from J; bases unmatched to any gene: 5. The CDR3 loop spans 15 amino acids. CDR3 sequence reads: CASSPWTGMNTEAFF. In nucleotides, the CDR3 is TGTGCCAGCAGCCCTTGGACAGGAATGAACACTGAAGCTTTCTTT.

This clonotype occurred once. CDR3 sequence reads: CASSPIPTCEAFF. DNA for the CDR3: TGCGCCAGCAGCCCTATTCCGACGTGTGAAGCTTTCTTT. This chain joins TRBV4-1 and TRBJ1-1, with D unclear. CDR1 and CDR2 from the germline V gene are MGHRA and YSYEKL. The CDR3 totals 13 residues. V dropped 4 bases and J dropped 7 bases, with 13 bases sitting between them.

A word on this clonotype: It is likely a read error, because the conserved phenylalanine at the end of the CDR3 is missing. V usage is TRBV9 and J usage is TRBJ2-5, with 9 bases aligning to TRBD2. The germline V gene has CDR1 SGDLS and CDR2 YYNGEE. The length of the CDR3 is 18 residues. Here the CDR3 reads CASGVDDLAGPLLKTQYS. The CDR3 DNA reads as TGTGCCAGCGGCGTAGATGACCTAGCGGGACCCCTGCTGAAGACCCAGTACTCC.

The gene calls are TRBV12-3 or TRBV12-4 and TRBJ2-1, with D unresolved. The V end was cut by 7 bases, the J end by 5 bases, with 12 bases between. The CDR3 runs to 13 residues. CDR3 loop: CASTPLGNNEQFF. The CDR3 DNA reads as TGTGCCAGCACCCCGTTGGGGAACAATGAGCAGTTCTTC.

This clonotype came up many times. The rearrangement uses TRBV13 and TRBJ2-4; D ambiguous. The CDR3 is made up of 14 amino acids. Trimming took 0 bases from V and 0 from J, leaving 3 bases between them. The germline gives CDR1 PRHDT, CDR2 FYEKMQ (reference sequence). In DNA, the CDR3 is TGTGCCAGCAGCTTAGGCCTAGCCAAAAACATTCAGTACTTC. Translated, it gives CASSLGLAKNIQYF.

This clonotype was picked up many times. The chain uses TRBV7-6 and TRBJ2-3; D is perhaps TRBD2 (5 bases). The CDR3 contains 16 residues. V was shortened by 3 bases and J by 2 bases, with 15 bases between the two germline ends. CDR1 is SGHVS and CDR2 is FNYEAQ in the germline V gene. The CDR3 DNA sequence: TGTGCCAGCAGCTTGACTACTAGGGCCTTCACAGATACGCAGTATTTT. Translating gives CASSLTTRAFTDTQYF.

On this clonotype: Its ends do not fully match the called genes, so a read error is possible. This chain uses TRBV3-1 with TRBJ2-2; 7 positions match TRBD2. This CDR3 region has 19 residues. Germline V CDR1 and CDR2: LGHDT, YNNKEL (reference sequence). CDR3 nucleotide sequence: TGTGCCAGCAGCCAAGATAGCCTAGCGGTATTACCGAACACCGGGGCGCTGTTTTTT. It codes for CASSQDSLAVLPNTGALFF.

To note about this clonotype: A clone one base away is much larger, so this may be a read error. The chain recombines TRBV15 with TRBJ2-7; 12 bases are a match to TRBD1. Germline V gene sequence: CDR1 LNHNV, CDR2 YYDKDF (reference sequence). This CDR3 spans 16 amino acids. CDR3 sequence reads: CATSRTRDRGHYEQHF. CDR3 nucleotide sequence: TGTGCCACCAGCAGAACTCGGGACAGGGGGCACTACGAGCAGCACTTC.

This clonotype was detected many times. The V and J genes are TRBV4-3 and TRBJ2-4; no firm D call. V shed 4 bases and J shed 0 bases, with 16 bases lying between them. The germline gives CDR1 LGHNA, CDR2 YSLEER. This CDR3 region has 17 residues. This CDR3 reads CASSPGLMGIAKNIQYF. The CDR3 region has the DNA TGCGCCAGCAGCCCGGGTCTTATGGGGATAGCCAAAAACATTCAGTACTTC.

The chain is built from TRBV2 and TRBJ2-3; D ambiguous. The germline gives CDR1 SNHLY, CDR2 FYNNEI. V was pared by 1 base and J by 4 bases, with 15 bases between. This CDR3 contains 16 residues. CDR3 amino acids: CASSEEGRVIADTQYF. CDR3 DNA sequence: TGTGCCAGCAGTGAAGAGGGCCGAGTCATAGCAGATACGCAGTATTTT.

Turning to this clonotype: A read error may be the cause here, since a much bigger clone is one base away. Since no conserved phenylalanine or tryptophan closes the CDR3, a read error is the likely cause. The chain is built from TRBV6-5 and TRBJ1-2; 7 nucleotides agree with TRBD1. The CDR3 is 14 amino acids. After removal of 2 bases from V and 4 bases from J, the junction contained 4 bases not matched to a gene. The V gene's germline CDR1 is MNHEY and CDR2 SVGAGI. This CDR3 is CASSYAGGIYGYTY. As DNA, the CDR3 is TGTGCCAGCAGTTACGCAGGGGGAATCTATGGCTACACCTAC.

This clonotype was detected many times. This chain connects TRBV11-2 to TRBJ2-3; D call uncertain. The V and J ends lost 3 bases and 6 bases respectively, with 16 bases between them. Germline V gene lookup returns CDR1 SGHAT and CDR2 FQNNGV. There are 15 residues in the CDR3. CDR3 loop: CASSLPARWSDTQYF. The CDR3 DNA is TGTGCCAGCAGCTTGCCGGCTCGTTGGTCCGATACGCAGTATTTT.

Ten or more counts support this clonotype. V and J are TRBV7-9 and TRBJ2-5; 9 nucleotides agree with TRBD1. Germline V gives CDR1 SEHNR, CDR2 FQNEAQ (reference sequence). The length of the CDR3 is 15 residues. Germline trimming cut 4 bases from V and 0 bases from J; bases unmatched to any gene: 3. The CDR3 loop is CASSSRDRDQETQYF. The CDR3 DNA follows: TGTGCCAGCAGCTCCCGGGACAGGGACCAAGAGACCCAGTACTTC.

On this clonotype itself: A clone one base away is much larger, so this may be a read error. V gene TRBV13 combines with J gene TRBJ2-5; D is possibly TRBD1 (6 bases). The CDR3 has 13 residues. CDR1 and CDR2 (germline): PRHDT, FYEKMQ (reference sequence). The CDR3 DNA sequence: TGTGCCCGCAGCTTGGACAGCAGTCCACTCCAGTACTTC. It translates to CARSLDSSPLQYF. Looking up the rest from reference TRBV13 and TRBJ2-5 gives the full variable domain: AAGVIQSPRHLIKEKRETATLKCYPIPRHDTVYWYQQGPGQDPQFLISFYEKMQSDKGSIPDRFSAQQFSDYHSELNMSSLELGDSALYFCARSLDSSPLQYFGPGTRLLVL.

This rearrangement joins TRBV10-3 to TRBJ1-2; 7 bases are shared with TRBD1. V lost 4 bases, J lost 4 bases, and 12 bases stayed unmatched. Germline CDR1 and CDR2: ENHRY and SYGVKD. This CDR3 has 16 residues. The CDR3 DNA follows: TGTGCCATCAGTGCTAAAGACAGGGCTGTGAGCTATGGCTACACCTTC. Protein: CAISAKDRAVSYGYTF.

For the CDR3, the DNA is TGTGCCAGCAGCCACGGGAGGGGGAGATACTATGGCTACACCTTC. Its protein product is CASSHGRGRYYGYTF. The rearrangement joins TRBV21-1 to TRBJ1-2. TRBV21-1 is shown as a pseudogene. The CDR3 loop spans 15 amino acids.